This TCR beta chain was profiled in a study of blood T cell repertoires in COVID-19 (dated by TCRdb to the early 2020s). With regard to the full study: Samples from collaborators originated in the United States, Italy and Spain and spanned both the acute and convalescent phases of COVID-19. The prospective study material was composed of cDNA or gDNA derived from T cells, B-cell-depleted T cells, or PBMCs. Subjects who had been exposed to COVID-19, were actively infected with it, or had recovered from it provided the deeply sampled blood TCRbeta repertoires that made up the dataset. A freely available public database, intended as a resource for researchers studying the immune response to SARS-CoV-2, is where the repertoires were released. Samples came from the ongoing ImmuneRACE study (first 160 participants) plus 1,254 subjects from 6 global collaborators. The sample metadata nearly always contained a de-identified subject ID, COVID-19 status, age in years and sex. HLA class I and class II types, where available, came from metadata supplied by the sample provider rather than from assay-based typing. The study at large found these results: Clinical and demographic metadata were provided uncurated, with the amount varying by source and participant.

Samples from volunteer blood donors who had recovered from COVID-19 were contributed by a second Seattle source. The collaborating institutions used their own protocols to collect whole blood in K2EDTA tubes. For TCRbeta analysis, collaborators shipped samples in one of three forms: frozen whole blood, isolated PBMCs, or DNA extracted from either of those sample types. The germline V end is reduced by 5 bases and the J end by 1 base; junction bases left unmatched: 6. CDR1 and CDR2, per the germline V gene, are WSHSY and SAAADI. The CDR3 measures 15 amino acids from cysteine to phenylalanine. Of all the DNA, just the CDR3 is kept, 45 bases in frame from base 1. The immunoSEQ Assay, a bias-controlled multiplex PCR, was used to amplify TCRbeta CDR3 regions from genomic DNA. In the paper's pipeline: Within the assay, amplification of reference gene primers was used to estimate how many nucleated cells each sample contained. To quantify the absolute abundance of each unique TCRbeta CDR3 rearrangement, sequence reads were collapsed and filtered. Productive Simpson clonality was computed per sample as the square root of Simpson's diversity index over productive rearrangements. The source is immuneACCESS, and TCRdb retained only in-frame sequences with V and J called. Part of the clones is not carried over; for the studies checked, unresolved V genes explain less than half of this, and the remainder is unexplained. V and J calls and clone size are as listed in that table; D and trimming were resolved from the DNA. Here the sample has around 200,000 clones; about 86% occur a single time. The ten largest clones capture roughly 6.2% of the sample.

A note on this clone: The antigen it recognizes is unknown. Within one base of it there is no much larger clone, and no base qualities were kept.

The rearrangement combines TRBV10-2 with TRBJ2-3; 7 central nucleotides agree with TRBD2. Sequencing was done on a sample of peripheral blood. This sequence originates from a man aged 55 to 70 who had recovered from COVID-19. CDR3 loop: CASSRGAGGTDTQYF. The DNA sequence is as follows: TGCGCCAGCAGTCGAGGGGCGGGAGGCACAGATACGCAGTATTTT.